The rows below give T cell receptor beta chains drawn from one sample of a study of blood T cells in healthy people across ages. TCRdb reprocessed the 5' RACE reads with MiXCR, giving one entry per CDR3 protein. The sample shows 550,000 to 750,000 distinct CDR3 sequences, roughly 21% of them seen only once. Specimen: blood. The receptors stem from a man aged 65-85 years in good health. CDR3s include the opening cysteine and the closing phenylalanine or tryptophan. D genes are given only for firm matches. Where a row states a size, it is once, few, many or the class of an expanded clone; other rows omit it.

D gene	clone size	V gene	J gene	CDR3 DNA	CDR3 protein
TRBD2	-	TRBV6-1	TRBJ2-2	TGTGCCAGCCGTGTGCGGGAGGGACTGAACACCGGGGAGCTGTTTTTT	CASRVREGLNTGELFF
-	-	TRBV7-6	TRBJ2-2	TGTGCCAGCAGCCCGCTCCGGTCCAACACCGGGGAGCTGTTTTTT	CASSPLRSNTGELFF
TRBD1	many	TRBV11-2	TRBJ2-7	TGTGCCAGCAGCTCCGGACAGGGGGGATACGAGCAGTACTTC	CASSSGQGGYEQYF
-	-	TRBV29-1	TRBJ2-7	TGCAGCGTCGGGGGAGGAACCTACGAGCAGTACTTC	CSVGGGTYEQYF
TRBD2	few	TRBV7-2	TRBJ2-7	TGTGCCAGCAGCTTAACCGGGACTATAGGCGAGCAGTACTTC	CASSLTGTIGEQYF
TRBD1	-	TRBV12-3/TRBV12-4	TRBJ1-2	TGTGCCAGCAGCCCTGGGACAGGGGTCGGCTACACCTTC	CASSPGTGVGYTF
TRBD2	few	TRBV15	TRBJ2-7	TGTGCCACCAGCAGAGACCCACTAGCGGGAGTCCACGAGCAGTACTTC	CATSRDPLAGVHEQYF
TRBD2	-	TRBV18	TRBJ2-3	TGTGCCAGCTCACCACAGCGGGAGGGCCAATTCGGAGATACGCAGTATTTT	CASSPQREGQFGDTQYF
-	-	TRBV10-3	TRBJ2-5	TGTGCCATCAGCAGCCAAGAGACCCAGTACTTC	CAISSQETQYF
-	few	TRBV24-1	TRBJ2-7	TGTGCCACCAGCGAAACAGGGACCTACGAGCAGTACTTC	CATSETGTYEQYF
-	few	TRBV20-1	TRBJ2-1	TGCAGTGTACAGGGCGTATCCTACAATGAGCAGTTCTTC	CSVQGVSYNEQFF
TRBD1	few	TRBV12-3/TRBV12-4	TRBJ2-6	TGTGCCAGCCGAACAGGGGTTGGGGCCAACGTCCTGACTTTC	CASRTGVGANVLTF
TRBD2	few	TRBV7-3	TRBJ2-1	TGTGCCAGCAGCTCGGGACTAGCGGGAGGAGTTGAGCAGTTCTTC	CASSSGLAGGVEQFF
-	-	TRBV12-3/TRBV12-4	TRBJ1-2	TGTGCCAGCAGCGAGACGGTCTATGGCTACACCTTC	CASSETVYGYTF
TRBD2	few	TRBV6-2/TRBV6-3	TRBJ2-5	TGTGCCAGCAGTCGTATGGGACTAGCGGGACCTGAGCAGTACTTC	CASSRMGLAGPEQYF
-	once	TRBV4-1	TRBJ2-3	TGCGCCAGCAGCCAAGAAGAGGGGGATACGCAGTATTTT	CASSQEEGDTQYF
TRBD1	-	TRBV24-1	TRBJ2-7	TGTGCCACCAGTGACACCGGGACAGGGGGTAAAGAGCAGTACTTC	CATSDTGTGGKEQYF
-	few	TRBV6-1	TRBJ2-5	TGTGCCACATTCCAAGAGACCCAGTACTTC	CATFQETQYF
-	many	TRBV7-8	TRBJ2-7	TGTGCCAGCACCGGAGCGGAAAGGGGTTTCGAGCAGTACTTC	CASTGAERGFEQYF
-	-	TRBV7-9	TRBJ2-1	TGTGCCAGCAGCTTAGATACTCCCTCCTACAATGAGCAGTTCTTC	CASSLDTPSYNEQFF
TRBD1	many	TRBV6-1	TRBJ2-7	TGTGCCAGCAGCCGGGACAGGGGCTCCTACGAGCAGTACTTC	CASSRDRGSYEQYF
-	few	TRBV5-1	TRBJ2-5	TGCGCCAGCAGCTTGGAGACAGTGAAGACCCAGTACTTC	CASSLETVKTQYF
TRBD1	-	TRBV5-1	TRBJ2-3	TGCGCCAGCAGCTTGGGACAGGGCCCTAGCACAGATACGCAGTATTTT	CASSLGQGPSTDTQYF
-	few	TRBV20-1	TRBJ2-1	TGCAGTGCTAGCGTCGACTCGCTTGAGCAGTTCTTC	CSASVDSLEQFF
-	-	TRBV6-1	TRBJ2-7	TGTGCCAGCAGTGATGAGGGGAGTATGAACGAGCAGTACTTC	CASSDEGSMNEQYF
-	-	TRBV29-1	TRBJ2-2	TGCAGCGTTCGGAGGGACACCGACACCGGGGAGCTGTTTTTT	CSVRRDTDTGELFF
-	-	TRBV20-1	TRBJ1-1	TGCAGTGCTAGAGATCCCATGAGGAACACTGAAGCTTTCTTT	CSARDPMRNTEAFF
-	many	TRBV6-4	TRBJ2-1	TGTGCCAGCAGTGACTCAAGAGTCCATGAGCAGTTCTTC	CASSDSRVHEQFF
TRBD2	few	TRBV2	TRBJ2-3	TGTGCCAGCTTGACTAGCGGGACCACAGATACGCAGTATTTT	CASLTSGTTDTQYF
-	-	TRBV12-3/TRBV12-4	TRBJ1-6	TGTGCCAGCAGTTCCGGGACATCCCGCTATTCACCCCTCCACTTT	CASSSGTSRYSPLHF
-	-	TRBV7-2	TRBJ2-7	TGTGCCAGCAGCTTATTCGGACCAACCTACGAGCAGTACTTC	CASSLFGPTYEQYF
TRBD1	few	TRBV20-1	TRBJ2-3	TGCAGTGCTAGTCGGACAGGGATGGCAGATACGCAGTATTTT	CSASRTGMADTQYF
-	few	TRBV12-3/TRBV12-4	TRBJ1-2	TGTGCCAGCAGTTTACAGCGCTATGGCTACACCTTC	CASSLQRYGYTF
-	few	TRBV10-2	TRBJ1-1	TGCGCCAGCAGTCCTAGGGAGTTCACTGAAGCTTTCTTT	CASSPREFTEAFF
-	-	TRBV7-2	TRBJ2-2	TGTGCCAGCAGCTTAAAGGCTAGCCTCGGGGAGCTGTTTTTT	CASSLKASLGELFF
-	many	TRBV29-1	TRBJ2-4	TGCAGCGCGACCGAAATAGCCAAAAACATTCAGTACTTC	CSATEIAKNIQYF
TRBD1	-	TRBV20-1	TRBJ1-2	TGCAGTGCTACCAGGGGGCTCCCTGGCTACACCTTC	CSATRGLPGYTF
TRBD2	few	TRBV12-3/TRBV12-4	TRBJ2-5	TGTGCCAGCAGTTTGATTAGGGCGGGAGGGCCTCGGGAGACCCAGTACTTC	CASSLIRAGGPRETQYF
TRBD1	-	TRBV2	TRBJ1-1	TGTGCCAGCAGCCCCGCGGGGACAGGGATGAACACTGAAGCTTTCTTT	CASSPAGTGMNTEAFF
TRBD2	-	TRBV3-1	TRBJ2-5	TGTGCCAGCGGGACTATGGGTCGACAAGAGACCCAGTACTTC	CASGTMGRQETQYF
-	few	TRBV7-9	TRBJ2-7	TGTGCCAGCAGCTCGCGGGGTTTTAGCGAGCAGTACTTC	CASSSRGFSEQYF
-	many	TRBV9	TRBJ2-1	TGTGCCAGCAGCGTAGACCCAGACCAGGAGCAGTTCTTC	CASSVDPDQEQFF
TRBD2	many	TRBV20-1	TRBJ2-2	TGCAGTGCTAGAGATTCTCGGGGGAGGGCCAACGGGGAGCTGTTTTTT	CSARDSRGRANGELFF
TRBD2	many	TRBV28	TRBJ2-5	TGTGCCAGCAGTACTAGCGGGAGGTACCAAGAGACCCAGTACTTC	CASSTSGRYQETQYF
TRBD1	-	TRBV27	TRBJ1-4	TGTGCCAGCAGTCCCCTCGGAGCGGGACAGGGTGTGTTTTTT	CASSPLGAGQGVFF
-	-	TRBV2	TRBJ2-1	TGTGCCAGCAGTGAAAACAGGGCCAATGAGCAGTTCTTC	CASSENRANEQFF
-	once	TRBV7-3	TRBJ1-1	TGTGCCAGCAGCTCCACCCAAGGATCTGAAGCTTTCTTT	CASSSTQGSEAFF
TRBD1	-	TRBV27	TRBJ1-2	TGTGCCAGCAGTTCCTTGGGACAGGGGGCCGATGGCTACACCTTC	CASSSLGQGADGYTF